This TCR beta chain was captured in a study of blood T cell repertoires in COVID-19. Study in general: T cells, B-cell-depleted T cells, or PBMCs supplied cDNA or gDNA.

The CDR3 contains 16 residues. The V and J ends lost 2 bases and 6 bases, in that order; junction bases with no gene match: 11. Germline V gene data show CDR1 as LNHDA and CDR2 as SQIVND (reference sequence). TCRdb's table, derived via immunoSEQ multiplex PCR, lists solely in-frame clones and lacks some. The sample has around 330,000 clones, around 91% seen once. The TCR sequence derives from a woman between 40 and 55 years old who had recovered from COVID-19. The V and J genes are TRBV19 and TRBJ1-2; 8 bases fit TRBD1. Sequencing was performed on PBMCs or T cells enriched from blood (not recorded which). The CDR3 coding sequence is TGTGCCAGTAGTATATCCGCGGACAGGGCCATCCATGGCTACACCTTC. Translation gives CASSISADRAIHGYTF.